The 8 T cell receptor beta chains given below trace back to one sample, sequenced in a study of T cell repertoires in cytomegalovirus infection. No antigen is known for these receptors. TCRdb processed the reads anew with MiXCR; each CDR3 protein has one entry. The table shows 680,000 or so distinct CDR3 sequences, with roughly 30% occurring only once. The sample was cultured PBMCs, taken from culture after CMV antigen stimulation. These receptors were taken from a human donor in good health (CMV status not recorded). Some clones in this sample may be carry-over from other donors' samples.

The CDR3 here is CASSLTHRLGNTIYF. CDR3 sequence (DNA): TGTGCCAGCAGTTTAACGCATAGGCTCGGAAACACCATATATTTT. This chain uses TRBV12-3 or TRBV12-4 with TRBJ1-3; no clear D. The CDR3 is 15 amino acids. Trimming removed 2 bases at V and 4 bases at J, with 12 bases between.

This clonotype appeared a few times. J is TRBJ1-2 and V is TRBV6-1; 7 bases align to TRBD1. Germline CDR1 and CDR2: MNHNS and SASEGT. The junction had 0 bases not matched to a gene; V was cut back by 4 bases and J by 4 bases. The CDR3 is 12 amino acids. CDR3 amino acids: CASSGDSYGYTF. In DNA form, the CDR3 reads TGTGCCAGCAGTGGGGACAGCTATGGCTACACCTTC.

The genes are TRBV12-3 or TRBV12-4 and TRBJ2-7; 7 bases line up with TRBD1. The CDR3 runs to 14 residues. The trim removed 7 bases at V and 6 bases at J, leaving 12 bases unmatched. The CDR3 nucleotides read TGTGCCAGCACCCAGACAGGGTCCTCCGGCGAGCAGTACTTC. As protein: CASTQTGSSGEQYF.

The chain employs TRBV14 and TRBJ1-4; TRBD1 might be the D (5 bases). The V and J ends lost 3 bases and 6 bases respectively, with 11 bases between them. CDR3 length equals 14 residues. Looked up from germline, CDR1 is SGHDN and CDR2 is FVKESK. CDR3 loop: CASSQATAHEKLFF. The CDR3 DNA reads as TGTGCCAGCAGCCAGGCGACAGCCCATGAAAAACTGTTTTTT.

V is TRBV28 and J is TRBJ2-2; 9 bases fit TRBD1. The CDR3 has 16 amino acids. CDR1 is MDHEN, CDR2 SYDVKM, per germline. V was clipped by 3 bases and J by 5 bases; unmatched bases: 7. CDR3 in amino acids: CASSLYGTGLTGELFF. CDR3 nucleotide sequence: TGTGCCAGCAGTTTGTATGGGACAGGGTTAACCGGGGAGCTGTTTTTT.

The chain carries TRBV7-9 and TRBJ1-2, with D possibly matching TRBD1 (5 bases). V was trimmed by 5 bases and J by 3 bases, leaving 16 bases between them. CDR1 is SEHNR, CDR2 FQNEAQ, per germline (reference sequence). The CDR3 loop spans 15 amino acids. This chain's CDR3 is CASSPGLATHYGYTF. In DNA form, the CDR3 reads TGTGCCAGCAGCCCGGGACTAGCGACCCACTATGGCTACACCTTC.

Here the CDR3 DNA reads TGTGCCAGCAGTCTCCTGGGGGCGGGCACAGATACGCAGTATTTT. Its translation: CASSLLGAGTDTQYF. This chain joins TRBV12-3 or TRBV12-4 and TRBJ2-3; D may be TRBD1 (6 bases). The V end was cut by 5 bases, the J end by 1 base, with 13 bases between. The CDR3 is 15 amino acids.

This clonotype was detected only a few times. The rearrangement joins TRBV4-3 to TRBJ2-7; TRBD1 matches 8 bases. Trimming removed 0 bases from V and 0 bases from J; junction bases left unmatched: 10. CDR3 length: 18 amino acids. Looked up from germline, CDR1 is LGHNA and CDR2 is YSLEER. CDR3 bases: TGCGCCAGCAGCCAAGATTGGATCCCAGGGACAGGCTCCTACGAGCAGTACTTC. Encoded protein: CASSQDWIPGTGSYEQYF.